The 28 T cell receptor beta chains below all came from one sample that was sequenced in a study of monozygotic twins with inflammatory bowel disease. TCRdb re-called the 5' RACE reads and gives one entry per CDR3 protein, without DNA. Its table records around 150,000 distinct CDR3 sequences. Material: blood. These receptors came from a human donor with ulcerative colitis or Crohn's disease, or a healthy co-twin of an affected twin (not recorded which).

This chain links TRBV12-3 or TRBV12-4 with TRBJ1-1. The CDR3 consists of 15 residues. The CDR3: CASSLIGQSGTEAFF.

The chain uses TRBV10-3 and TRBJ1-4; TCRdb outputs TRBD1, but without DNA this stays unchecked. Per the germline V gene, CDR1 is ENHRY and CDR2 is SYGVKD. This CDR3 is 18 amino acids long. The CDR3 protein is CAISESRGPFATNEKLFF.

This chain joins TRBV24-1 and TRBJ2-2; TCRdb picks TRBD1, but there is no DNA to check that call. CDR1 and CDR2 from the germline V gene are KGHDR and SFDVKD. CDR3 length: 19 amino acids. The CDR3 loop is CATSKYPKGSAADTGELFF.

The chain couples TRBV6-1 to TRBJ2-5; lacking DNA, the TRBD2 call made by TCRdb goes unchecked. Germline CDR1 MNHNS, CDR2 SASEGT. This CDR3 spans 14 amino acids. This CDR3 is CASTRAGGVETQYF.

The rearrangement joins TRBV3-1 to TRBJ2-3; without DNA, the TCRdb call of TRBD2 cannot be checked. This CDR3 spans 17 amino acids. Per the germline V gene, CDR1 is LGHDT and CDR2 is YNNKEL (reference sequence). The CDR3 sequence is CASSRGLAGGSTDTQYF.

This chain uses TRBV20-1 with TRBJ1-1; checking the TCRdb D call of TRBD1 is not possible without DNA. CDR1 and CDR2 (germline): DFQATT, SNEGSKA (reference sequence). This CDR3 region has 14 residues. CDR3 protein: CSAPTPGARGEAFF.

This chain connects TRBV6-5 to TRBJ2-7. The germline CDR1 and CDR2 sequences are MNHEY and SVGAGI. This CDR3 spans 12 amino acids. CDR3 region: CASSWNSYEQYF.

This CDR3 is CASSASGTHSGNTIYF. V is TRBV7-2 and J is TRBJ1-3. The CDR3 runs to 16 residues. The germline CDR1 and CDR2 sequences are SGHTA and FQGNSA.

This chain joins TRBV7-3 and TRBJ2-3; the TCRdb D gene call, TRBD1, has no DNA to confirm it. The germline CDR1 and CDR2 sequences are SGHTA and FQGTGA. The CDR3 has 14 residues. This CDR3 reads CASSPGSLTDTQYF.

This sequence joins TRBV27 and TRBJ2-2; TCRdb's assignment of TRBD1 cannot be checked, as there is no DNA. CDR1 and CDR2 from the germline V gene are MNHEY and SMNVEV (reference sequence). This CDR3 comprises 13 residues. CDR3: CASRWGGTGELFF.

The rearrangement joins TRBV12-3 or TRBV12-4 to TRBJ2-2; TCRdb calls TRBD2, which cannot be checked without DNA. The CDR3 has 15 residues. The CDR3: CASRAVVGGGGELFF.

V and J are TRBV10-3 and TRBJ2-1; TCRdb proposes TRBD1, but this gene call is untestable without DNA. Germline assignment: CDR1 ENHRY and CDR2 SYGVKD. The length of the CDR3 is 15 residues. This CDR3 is CAIRETDRGNNEQFF.

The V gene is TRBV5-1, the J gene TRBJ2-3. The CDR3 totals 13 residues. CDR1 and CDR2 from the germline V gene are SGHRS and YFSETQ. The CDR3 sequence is CASSLGVRDTQYF. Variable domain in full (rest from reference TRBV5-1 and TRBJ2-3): KAGVTQTPRYLIKTRGQQVTLSCSPISGHRSVSWYQQTPGQGLQFLFEYFSETQRNKGNFPGRFSGRQFSNSRSEMNVSTLELGDSALYLCASSLGVRDTQYFGPGTRLTVL.

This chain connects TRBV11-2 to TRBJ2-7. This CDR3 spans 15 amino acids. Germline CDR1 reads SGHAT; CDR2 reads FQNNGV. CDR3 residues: CASSPRSGATYEQYF.

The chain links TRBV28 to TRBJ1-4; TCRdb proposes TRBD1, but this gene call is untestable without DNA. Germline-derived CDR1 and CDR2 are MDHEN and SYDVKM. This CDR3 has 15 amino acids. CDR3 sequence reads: CASSSSGQPNEKLFF. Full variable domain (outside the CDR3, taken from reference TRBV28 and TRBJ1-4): DVKVTQSSRYLVKRTGEKVFLECVQDMDHENMFWYRQDPGLGLRLIYFSYDVKMKEKGDIPEGYSVSREKKERFSLILESASTNQTSMYLCASSSSGQPNEKLFFGSGTQLSVL.

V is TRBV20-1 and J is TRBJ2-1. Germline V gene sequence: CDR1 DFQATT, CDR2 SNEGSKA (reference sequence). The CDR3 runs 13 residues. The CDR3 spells CSARGSVYNEQFF.

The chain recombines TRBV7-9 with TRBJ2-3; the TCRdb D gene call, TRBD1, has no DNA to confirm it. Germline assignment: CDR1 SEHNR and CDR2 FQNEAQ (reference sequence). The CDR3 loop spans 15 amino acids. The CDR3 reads CASSLEGQGTDTQYF. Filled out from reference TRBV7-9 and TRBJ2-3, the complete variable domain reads DTGVSQNPRHKITKRGQNVTFRCDPISEHNRLYWYRQTLGQGPEFLTYFQNEAQLEKSRLLSDRFSAERPKGSFSTLEIQRTEQGDSAMYLCASSLEGQGTDTQYFGPGTRLTVL.

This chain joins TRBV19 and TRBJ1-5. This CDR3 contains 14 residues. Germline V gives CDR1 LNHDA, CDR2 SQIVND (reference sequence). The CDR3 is CASTTRGGSQPQHF.

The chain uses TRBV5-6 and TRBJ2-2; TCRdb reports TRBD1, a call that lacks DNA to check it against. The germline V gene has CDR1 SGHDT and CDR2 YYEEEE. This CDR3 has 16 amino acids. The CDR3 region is CASSSGTGGDTGELFF.

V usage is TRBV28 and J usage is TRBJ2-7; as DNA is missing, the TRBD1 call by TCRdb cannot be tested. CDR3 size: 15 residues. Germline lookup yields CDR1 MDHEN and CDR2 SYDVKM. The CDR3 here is CASSSPQGDFYEQYF.

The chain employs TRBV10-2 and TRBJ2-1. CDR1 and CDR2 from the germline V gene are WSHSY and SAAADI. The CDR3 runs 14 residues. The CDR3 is CAISTESSYNEQFF.

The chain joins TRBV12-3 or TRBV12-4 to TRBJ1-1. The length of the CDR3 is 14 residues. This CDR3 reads CASSLDGPNTEAFF.

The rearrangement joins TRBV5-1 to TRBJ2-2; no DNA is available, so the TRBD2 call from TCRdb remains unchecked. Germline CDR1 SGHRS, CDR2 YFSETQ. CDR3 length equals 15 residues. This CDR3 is CASSFSVAGTGELFF.

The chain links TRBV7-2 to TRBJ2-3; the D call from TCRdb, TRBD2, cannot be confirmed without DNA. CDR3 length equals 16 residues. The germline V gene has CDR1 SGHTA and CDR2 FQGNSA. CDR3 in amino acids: CASSSARLAATDTQYF.

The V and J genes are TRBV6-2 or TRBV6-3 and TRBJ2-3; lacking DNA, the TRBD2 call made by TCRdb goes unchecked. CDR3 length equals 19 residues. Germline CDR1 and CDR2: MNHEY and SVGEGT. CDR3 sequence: CASSYSIGGRAHARDTQYF.

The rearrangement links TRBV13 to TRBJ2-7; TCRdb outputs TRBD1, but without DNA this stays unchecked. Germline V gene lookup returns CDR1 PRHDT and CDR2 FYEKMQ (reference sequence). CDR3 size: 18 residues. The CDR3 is CASSSRQGGTLRTPPKYF. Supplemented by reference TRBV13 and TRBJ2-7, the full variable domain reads AAGVIQSPRHLIKEKRETATLKCYPIPRHDTVYWYQQGPGQDPQFLISFYEKMQSDKGSIPDRFSAQQFSDYHSELNMSSLELGDSALYFCASSSRQGGTLRTPPKYFGPGTRLTVT.

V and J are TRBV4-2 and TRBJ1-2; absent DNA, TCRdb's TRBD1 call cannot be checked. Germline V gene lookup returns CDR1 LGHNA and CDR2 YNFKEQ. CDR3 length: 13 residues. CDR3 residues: CASSQPGNYGYTF.

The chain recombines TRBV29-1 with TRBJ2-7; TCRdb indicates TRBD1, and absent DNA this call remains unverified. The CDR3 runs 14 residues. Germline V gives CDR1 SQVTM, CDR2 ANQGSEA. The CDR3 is CSVDGKGSSYEQYF.